The text below deals with one TCR beta chain. The CDR3 sequence is 17 residues long. The junction had 13 bases not matched to a gene; V was cut back by 4 bases and J by 1 base. CDR1 is SGDLS and CDR2 is YYNGEE in the germline V gene. This entry comes from a study of control samples from healthy donors and cancer patients. Produced via immunoSEQ multiplex PCR; TCRdb's table is partial and in-frame only. The table counts 150,000 to 200,000 clones; around 2% lies in the top ten. The sample consisted of blood. This chain uses TRBV9 with TRBJ2-7; 8 nucleotides line up with TRBD2. The receptor's source is a woman in her twenties or thirties in good health. The CDR3 loop is CASSLGRGGPESYEQYF. The CDR3 DNA is TGTGCCAGCAGCTTGGGTCGCGGGGGGCCAGAGTCCTACGAGCAGTACTTC.